Below, 21 T cell receptor beta chains from the same sample are listed, as sequenced in a study of T-cell memory formation after mild COVID-19. A single record per CDR3 protein comes from TCRdb applying MiXCR to the 5' RACE reads. The sample includes about 240,000 distinct CDR3 sequences, approximately 9% of them seen just once. Sequenced input: PBMCs or a T cell subset sorted from them (not recorded which). These TCRs come from a man aged 18 to 29 who had mild COVID-19 (a few samples of this study predate the infection). Cell type and time point are not known.

This clonotype was seen many times. The V call is TRBV10-3, the J call TRBJ2-6, with unresolved D. V lost 0 bases and J 0 bases, leaving 3 bases between the germline ends. The CDR3 has 15 amino acids. The V gene's germline CDR1 is ENHRY and CDR2 SYGVKD. The DNA of the CDR3 is TGTGCCATCAGTGAGTCCAGCTCTGGGGCCAACGTCCTGACTTTC. It encodes CAISESSSGANVLTF.

This clonotype was observed a few times. The chain joins TRBV5-4 to TRBJ1-3; no clear D. Germline CDR1 reads SGHNT; CDR2 reads YYREEE (reference sequence). There are 14 residues in the CDR3. V was trimmed by 0 bases and J by 5 bases, leaving 9 bases between them. Written as DNA, the CDR3 is TGTGCCAGCAGCTTGGTGAATGACCGAAACACCATATATTTT. Translating gives CASSLVNDRNTIYF.

The table lists this clonotype with many counts. The V and J genes are TRBV20-1 and TRBJ1-2; D uncertain. CDR3 size: 12 residues. Deletions cut 6 bases from V and 2 bases from J, with 10 bases between. In germline, CDR1 is DFQATT, CDR2 SNEGSKA (reference sequence). CDR3 nucleotides: TGCAGTGCCCCGGCGGCGAACTATGGCTACACCTTC. Translation gives CSAPAANYGYTF.

V usage is TRBV28 and J usage is TRBJ1-2; D gene unclear. There are 12 residues in the CDR3. The V gene's germline CDR1 is MDHEN and CDR2 SYDVKM. V lost 10 bases, J lost 3 bases, and 12 bases lay in between. CDR3 in amino acids: CATAGNDYGYTF. In DNA form, the CDR3 reads TGTGCCACGGCGGGTAACGACTATGGCTACACCTTC.

This clonotype was observed at least ten times. The chain carries TRBV5-1 and TRBJ2-1, with D perhaps TRBD1 (6 bases). Germline V CDR1 and CDR2: SGHRS, YFSETQ. The CDR3 covers 15 residues. V was shortened by 6 bases and J by 0 bases, with 13 bases between the two germline ends. CDR3 bases: TGCGCCAGCACCCGTACAGGGAGCTCCTACAATGAGCAGTTCTTC. Translation gives CASTRTGSSYNEQFF.

V and J are TRBV29-1 and TRBJ1-1; the D gene is possibly TRBD1 (6 bases). Germline values: CDR1 SQVTM, CDR2 ANQGSEA. V lost 0 bases and J 11 bases, leaving 16 bases between the germline ends. CDR3 size: 13 residues. The CDR3: CSVEDAGAGVAFF. The CDR3 DNA reads as TGCAGCGTTGAAGATGCAGGGGCCGGGGTGGCTTTCTTT.

Only a few counts were recorded for this clonotype. The chain links TRBV6-1 to TRBJ2-7, with 10 bases fitting TRBD2. V lost 2 bases and J lost 2; bases outside the gene matches: 3. Germline CDR1 MNHNS, CDR2 SASEGT. This CDR3 has 15 residues. The CDR3: CASSEPGLAAYEQYF. DNA for the CDR3: TGTGCCAGCAGTGAACCCGGACTAGCGGCCTACGAGCAGTACTTC.

J is TRBJ1-1 and V is TRBV7-2, with D hard to call. V was cut by 3 bases and J by 10 bases, with 9 bases left in between. This CDR3 region has 11 residues. The V gene's germline CDR1 is SGHTA and CDR2 FQGNSA. CDR3 amino acids: CASSFGIRAFF. For the CDR3, the DNA is TGTGCCAGCAGCTTTGGCATCCGAGCTTTCTTT.

There are a few counts of this clonotype. The chain has TRBV10-3 and TRBJ2-3; 8 positions agree with TRBD2. The V gene end was trimmed by 4 bases and the J gene end by 6 bases; junction bases not matched to a gene: 9. Germline values: CDR1 ENHRY, CDR2 SYGVKD. The CDR3 runs 15 residues. The CDR3 nucleotides are TGTGCCATCAGTGGAGAGCGGGGGCCCCGTGATACGCAGTATTTT. Translation gives CAISGERGPRDTQYF.

There are a few counts of this clonotype. The rearrangement uses TRBV5-1 and TRBJ2-1; no clear D. CDR3 length: 13 residues. CDR1 is SGHRS, CDR2 YFSETQ, per germline. With 1 base removed from V and 4 bases from J, the gap between germline ends came to 6 bases. This chain's CDR3 is CASSLPEYNEQFF. The CDR3 DNA sequence: TGCGCCAGCAGCTTGCCAGAATACAATGAGCAGTTCTTC.

This clonotype was observed a few times. The J gene is TRBJ1-2, the V gene TRBV3-1, with 8 nucleotides matching TRBD1. V gave up 4 bases and J gave up 8 bases; unmatched junction bases: 9. The CDR3 runs 14 residues. Germline CDR1 reads LGHDT; CDR2 reads YNNKEL (reference sequence). In nucleotides, the CDR3 is TGTGCCAGCAGCCGAAGCGGACAGGGCGTCGGCTACACCTTC. Translating gives CASSRSGQGVGYTF.

This clonotype has more than one count but fewer than ten. The chain links TRBV20-1 to TRBJ2-7; TRBD2 matches 7 bases. CDR3 length: 14 residues. The V gene end was trimmed by 5 bases and the J gene end by 3 bases; junction bases not matched to a gene: 10. Germline V gives CDR1 DFQATT, CDR2 SNEGSKA (reference sequence). CDR3 bases: TGCAGTGCTCCGACCATAGCGGGCGGCTACGAGCAGTACGTC. Protein product: CSAPTIAGGYEQYV.

This chain uses TRBV6-2 or TRBV6-3 with TRBJ2-3; D remains unclear. The CDR3 has 15 residues. Germline lookup yields CDR1 MNHEY and CDR2 SVGEGT. Trimming pared 0 bases from V and 4 bases from J, leaving 11 bases between. DNA of the CDR3: TGTGCCAGCAGTTACTCCGCTAGAGAGGCAGATACGCAGTATTTT. Encoded protein: CASSYSAREADTQYF.

The chain is built from TRBV6-1 and TRBJ2-1, with D uncertain. Germline V CDR1 and CDR2: MNHNS, SASEGT. Trimming cost V 3 bases and J 4 bases, with 13 bases left between them. This CDR3 is built from 15 residues. For the CDR3, the DNA is TGTGCCAGCAGTGACGGGCCCGAGAGGTACAATGAGCAGTTCTTC. Protein product: CASSDGPERYNEQFF.

This clonotype has a count of ten or more. This chain links TRBV5-1 with TRBJ2-3; either TRBD1 or TRBD2 may fit D (5 bases each). The CDR3 runs to 14 residues. V gave up 3 bases and J gave up 6 bases, with 14 bases separating them. Per germline, CDR1 SGHRS and CDR2 YFSETQ. CDR3 sequence (DNA): TGCGCCAGCAGCTCGAGGGGATTTGCGGATACGCAGTATTTT. It encodes CASSSRGFADTQYF.

The gene calls are TRBV12-3 or TRBV12-4 and TRBJ2-4; D gene ambiguous. V was clipped by 6 bases and J by 0 bases, with 12 bases between them. This CDR3 is 15 amino acids long. The chain's CDR3 is CASSLASLAKNIQYF. The CDR3, as DNA: TGTGCCAGCAGCTTGGCCAGCTTAGCCAAAAACATTCAGTACTTC.

This clonotype appeared once. The chain is built from TRBV7-2 and TRBJ2-3; no clear D. The V gene lost 1 base and the J gene lost 3 bases, with 11 bases spanning the gap. The CDR3 is 15 residues long. The germline V gene has CDR1 SGHTA and CDR2 FQGNSA. CDR3 nucleotide sequence: TGTGCCAGCAGCTTAGAATGGGCTAGGACAGATACGCAGTATTTT. Amino acids: CASSLEWARTDTQYF.

This clonotype was seen a few times. The V gene is TRBV19, the J gene TRBJ2-1; TRBD1 agrees at 9 bases. CDR3 length: 14 residues. Germline CDR1 LNHDA, CDR2 SQIVND (reference sequence). The junction had 6 bases not matched to a gene; V was cut back by 4 bases and J by 8 bases. CDR3 region: CASSTQGQGHEQFF. The CDR3 region has the DNA TGTGCCAGTAGTACCCAAGGACAGGGGCATGAGCAGTTCTTC.

In this sample, this clonotype turned up a few times. This sequence joins TRBV20-1 and TRBJ2-5; D perhaps matches TRBD2 (6 bases). Per germline, CDR1 DFQATT and CDR2 SNEGSKA (reference sequence). The CDR3 has 13 amino acids. With 2 bases removed from V and 7 bases from J, the gap between germline ends came to 14 bases. The CDR3 here is CSARSPSGVTQYF. DNA for the CDR3: TGCAGTGCTAGATCTCCCTCGGGAGTGACCCAGTACTTC.

This clonotype was counted a few times. The chain recombines TRBV18 with TRBJ2-2; a weak D match, TRBD1 (6 bases). The CDR3 contains 15 residues. Germline CDR1 and CDR2: KGHSH and LQKENI. V was pared by 2 bases and J by 5 bases, with 12 bases between. The DNA for the CDR3 is TGTGCCAGCTCACCAGCATCCACAGGGACCGGGGAGCTGTTTTTT. This translates into CASSPASTGTGELFF. The complete variable domain, with remaining parts taken from reference TRBV18 and TRBJ2-2, reads NAGVMQNPRHLVRRRGQEARLRCSPMKGHSHVYWYRQLPEEGLKFMVYLQKENIIDESGMPKERFSAEFPKEGPSILRIQQVVRGDSAAYFCASSPASTGTGELFFGEGSRLTVL.

This clonotype has a count of ten or more. The chain's CDR3 is CSVRAAGNTIYF. CDR3 bases: TGCAGCGTGAGGGCCGCTGGAAACACCATATATTTT. V and J are TRBV29-1 and TRBJ1-3; D ambiguous. Germline V CDR1 and CDR2: SQVTM, ANQGSEA. This CDR3 has 12 amino acids. V was trimmed by 6 bases and J by 2 bases, leaving 8 bases between them. Drawing the rest from reference TRBV29-1 and TRBJ1-3, the complete variable domain is SAVISQKPSRDICQRGTSLTIQCQVDSQVTMMFWYRQQPGQSLTLIATANQGSEATYESGFVIDKFPISRPNLTFSTLTVSNMSPEDSSIYLCSVRAAGNTIYFGEGSWLTVV.